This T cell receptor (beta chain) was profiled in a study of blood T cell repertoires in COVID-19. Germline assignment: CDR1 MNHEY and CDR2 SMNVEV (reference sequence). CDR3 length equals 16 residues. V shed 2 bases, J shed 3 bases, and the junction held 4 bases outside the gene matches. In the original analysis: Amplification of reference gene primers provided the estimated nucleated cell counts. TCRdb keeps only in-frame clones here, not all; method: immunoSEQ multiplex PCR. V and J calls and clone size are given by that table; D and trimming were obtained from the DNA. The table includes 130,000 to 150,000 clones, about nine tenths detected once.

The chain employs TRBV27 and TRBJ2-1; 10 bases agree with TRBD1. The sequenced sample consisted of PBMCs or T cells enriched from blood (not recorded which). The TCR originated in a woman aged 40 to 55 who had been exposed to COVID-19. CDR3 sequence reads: CASSLTGTGVYNEQFF. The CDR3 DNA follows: TGTGCCAGCAGTTTAACCGGGACAGGGGTCTACAATGAGCAGTTCTTC.